This T cell receptor (beta chain) was found in a study of identifying expanded T cells in peripheral blood. Study-wide findings and caveats: Approximately 2-week clone count variance significantly increased as total template count grew. Differentially abundant clones: 1 to 1.5 between replicates, approximately 15 at around 14 days, approximately 18 at four.

Concerning this clone: The antigen is not known.

The protocol was immunoSEQ multiplex PCR, while the TCRdb copy is restricted to in-frame clones and leaves out a portion. The data contain about 100,000 clones, about 87% of them singletons. Healthy donors had no documented immune events, such as infections, while sampled. Per germline, CDR1 LNHDA and CDR2 SQIVND (reference sequence). This CDR3 is 16 amino acids long. V lost 6 bases, J lost 4 bases, and 9 bases stayed unmatched. Sequences were obtained from blood. This sequence joins TRBV19 and TRBJ1-5; TRBD1 agrees at 10 bases. The sequence was obtained from a person aged 18 to 70 in good health. Here the CDR3 DNA reads TGTGCCAGTAGCCGCCCGGGACAGGGGTGGAATCAGCCCCAGCATTTT. Translation: CASSRPGQGWNQPQHF.